The T cell receptor (beta chain) described here comes from a study of beta chain features in type 1 diabetes. Whole-study context: Age and gender were similar between patients and healthy donors, as were cell yields. Overall study results and limits: Shortening of TCRB CDR3s, moderate but significant, appeared in all four CD4+ subsets of Type 1 diabetes patients.

In germline, CDR1 is SGDLS, CDR2 YYNGEE. The V end lost 0 bases, the J end lost 6 bases, and 10 bases lay between the germline ends. The CDR3 covers 14 residues. On this clone itself: Antigen: not known.

TCRB transcripts that were expressed got sequenced, as all of the isolated RNA had been reverse transcribed. Here immunoSEQ multiplex PCR was the method, and the copy in TCRdb shows in-frame clones only, minus some. The table lists roughly 220,000 clones, 16% of them singletons. The sequencing sample was made of naive CD4+ T cells from blood. This TCR came from a man aged 25 to 40 with type 1 diabetes. J is TRBJ2-1 and V is TRBV9; D uncertain. The CDR3 DNA follows: TGTGCCAGCAGCGTAGGGGTAAAGGGCAATGAGCAGTTCTTC. Amino acids: CASSVGVKGNEQFF.